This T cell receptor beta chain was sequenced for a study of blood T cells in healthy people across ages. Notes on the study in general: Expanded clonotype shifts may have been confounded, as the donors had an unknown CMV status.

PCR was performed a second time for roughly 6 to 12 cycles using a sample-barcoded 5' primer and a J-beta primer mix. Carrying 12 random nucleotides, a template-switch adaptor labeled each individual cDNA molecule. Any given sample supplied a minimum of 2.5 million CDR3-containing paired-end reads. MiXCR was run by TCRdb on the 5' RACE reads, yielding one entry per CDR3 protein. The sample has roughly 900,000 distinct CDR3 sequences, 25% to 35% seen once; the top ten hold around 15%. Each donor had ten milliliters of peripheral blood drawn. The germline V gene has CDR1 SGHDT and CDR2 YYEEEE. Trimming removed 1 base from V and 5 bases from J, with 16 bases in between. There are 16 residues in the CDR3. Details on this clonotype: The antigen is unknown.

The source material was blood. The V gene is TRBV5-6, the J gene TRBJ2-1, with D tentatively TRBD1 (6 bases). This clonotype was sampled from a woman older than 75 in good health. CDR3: CASSLYLGTLDNEQFF. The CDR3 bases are TGTGCCAGCAGCTTGTACTTGGGGACACTCGACAATGAGCAGTTCTTC.